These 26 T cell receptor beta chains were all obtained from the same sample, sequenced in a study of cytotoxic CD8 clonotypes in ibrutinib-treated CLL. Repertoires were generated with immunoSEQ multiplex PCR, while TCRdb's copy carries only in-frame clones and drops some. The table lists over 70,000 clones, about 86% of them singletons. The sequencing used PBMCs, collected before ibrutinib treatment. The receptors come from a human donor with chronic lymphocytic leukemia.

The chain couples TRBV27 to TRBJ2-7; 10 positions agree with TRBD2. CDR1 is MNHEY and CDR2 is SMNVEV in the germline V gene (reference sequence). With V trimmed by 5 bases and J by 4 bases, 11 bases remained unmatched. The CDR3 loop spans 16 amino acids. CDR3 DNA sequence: TGTGCCAGCAGTGCATTACTAGCGGGGAGTCGGTACGAGCAGTACTTC. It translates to CASSALLAGSRYEQYF.

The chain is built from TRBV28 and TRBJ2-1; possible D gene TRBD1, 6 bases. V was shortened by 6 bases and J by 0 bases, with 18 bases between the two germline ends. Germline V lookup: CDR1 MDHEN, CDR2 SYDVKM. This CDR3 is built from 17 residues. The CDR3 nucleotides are TGTGCCAGCAGATTCCTGGGACATTTGAGCTCCTACAATGAGCAGTTCTTC. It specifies CASRFLGHLSSYNEQFF.

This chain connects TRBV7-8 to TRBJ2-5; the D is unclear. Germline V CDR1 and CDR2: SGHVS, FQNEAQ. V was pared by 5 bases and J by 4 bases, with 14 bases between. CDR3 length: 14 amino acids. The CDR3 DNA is TGTGCCAGCAGCCCGATTCGGACCTCAGAGACCCAGTACTTC. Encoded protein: CASSPIRTSETQYF.

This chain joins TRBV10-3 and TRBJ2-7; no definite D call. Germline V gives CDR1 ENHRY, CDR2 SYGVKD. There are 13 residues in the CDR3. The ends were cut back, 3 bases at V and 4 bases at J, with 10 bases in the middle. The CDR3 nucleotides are TGTGCCATCAGTGATATAGGTCTATACGAGCAGTACTTC. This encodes CAISDIGLYEQYF.

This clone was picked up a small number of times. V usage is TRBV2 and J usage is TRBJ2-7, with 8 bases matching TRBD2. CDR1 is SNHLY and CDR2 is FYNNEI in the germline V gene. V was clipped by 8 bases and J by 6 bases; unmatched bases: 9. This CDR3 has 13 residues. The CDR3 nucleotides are TGTGCCAGCTGGGGACTAGGTGTGGTCGAGCAGTACTTC. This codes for CASWGLGVVEQYF.

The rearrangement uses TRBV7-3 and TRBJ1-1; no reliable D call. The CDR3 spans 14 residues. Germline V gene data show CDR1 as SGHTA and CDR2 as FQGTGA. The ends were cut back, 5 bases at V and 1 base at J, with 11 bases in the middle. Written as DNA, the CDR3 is TGTGCCAGCAGCCCCGCCTCTCAGAACACTGAAGCTTTCTTT. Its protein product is CASSPASQNTEAFF. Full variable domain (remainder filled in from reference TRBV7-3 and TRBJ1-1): GAGVSQTPSNKVTEKGKYVELRCDPISGHTALYWYRQSLGQGPEFLIYFQGTGAADDSGLPNDRFFAVRPEGSVSTLKIQRTERGDSAVYLCASSPASQNTEAFFGQGTRLTVV.

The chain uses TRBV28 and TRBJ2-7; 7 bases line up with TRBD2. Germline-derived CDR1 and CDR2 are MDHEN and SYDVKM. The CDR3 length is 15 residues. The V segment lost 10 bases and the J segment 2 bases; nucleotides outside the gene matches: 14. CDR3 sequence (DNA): TGTGCCACAAACATCCCTAGCGGATGGGCCTACGAGCAGTACTTC. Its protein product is CATNIPSGWAYEQYF.

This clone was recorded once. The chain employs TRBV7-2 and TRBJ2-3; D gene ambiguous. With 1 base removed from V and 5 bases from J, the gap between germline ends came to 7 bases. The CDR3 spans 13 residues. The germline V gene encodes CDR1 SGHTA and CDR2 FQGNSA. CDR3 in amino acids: CASSLGLGDTQYF. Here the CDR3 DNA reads TGTGCCAGCAGCTTAGGTCTGGGAGATACGCAGTATTTT.

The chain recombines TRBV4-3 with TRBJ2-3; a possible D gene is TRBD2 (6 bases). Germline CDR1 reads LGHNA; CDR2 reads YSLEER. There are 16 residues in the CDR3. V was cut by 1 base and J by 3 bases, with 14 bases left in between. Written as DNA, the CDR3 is TGCGCCAGCAGCCAAGTCCGGAGCGGGTTGACAGATACGCAGTATTTT. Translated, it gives CASSQVRSGLTDTQYF.

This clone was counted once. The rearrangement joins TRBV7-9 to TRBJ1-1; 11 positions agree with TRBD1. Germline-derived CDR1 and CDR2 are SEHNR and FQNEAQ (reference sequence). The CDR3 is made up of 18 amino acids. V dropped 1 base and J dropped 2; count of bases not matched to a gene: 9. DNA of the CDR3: TGTGCCAGCAGCTTAGAATGGGGACAGGGGGTGACAAACACTGAAGCTTTCTTT. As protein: CASSLEWGQGVTNTEAFF.

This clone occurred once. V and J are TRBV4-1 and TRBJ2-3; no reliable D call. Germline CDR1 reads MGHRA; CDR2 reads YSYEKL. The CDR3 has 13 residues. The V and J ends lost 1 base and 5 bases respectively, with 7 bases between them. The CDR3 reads CASSQVSGDTQYF. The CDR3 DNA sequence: TGCGCCAGCAGCCAAGTTTCTGGAGATACGCAGTATTTT.

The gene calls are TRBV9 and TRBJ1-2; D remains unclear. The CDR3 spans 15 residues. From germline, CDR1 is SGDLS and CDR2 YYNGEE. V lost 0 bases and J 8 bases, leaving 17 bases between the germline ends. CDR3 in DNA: TGTGCCAGCAGCGTAGAAGGGTACGGGCAGGCCGGCTACACCTTC. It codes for CASSVEGYGQAGYTF. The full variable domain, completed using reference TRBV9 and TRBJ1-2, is DSGVTQTPKHLITATGQRVTLRCSPRSGDLSVYWYQQSLDQGLQFLIQYYNGEERAKGNILERFSAQQFPDLHSELNLSSLELGDSALYFCASSVEGYGQAGYTFGSGTRLTVV.

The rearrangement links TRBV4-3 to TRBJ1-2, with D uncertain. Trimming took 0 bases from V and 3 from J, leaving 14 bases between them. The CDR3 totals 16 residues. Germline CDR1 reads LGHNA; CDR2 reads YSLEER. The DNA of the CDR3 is TGCGCCAGCAGCCAAGATTACCGGGCGGACGACTATGGCTACACCTTC. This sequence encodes CASSQDYRADDYGYTF.

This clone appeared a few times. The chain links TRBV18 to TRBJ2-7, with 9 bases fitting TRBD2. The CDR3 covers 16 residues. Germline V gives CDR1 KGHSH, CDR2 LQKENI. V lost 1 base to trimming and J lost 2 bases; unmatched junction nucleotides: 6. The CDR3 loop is CASSPLVAGATYEQYF. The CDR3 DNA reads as TGTGCCAGCTCACCACTCGTAGCGGGAGCCACCTACGAGCAGTACTTC.

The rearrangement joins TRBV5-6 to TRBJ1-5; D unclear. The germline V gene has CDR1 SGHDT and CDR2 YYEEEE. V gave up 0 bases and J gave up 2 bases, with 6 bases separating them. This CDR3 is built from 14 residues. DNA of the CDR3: TGTGCCAGCAGCTTGGCACACGGCAATCAGCCCCAGCATTTT. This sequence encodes CASSLAHGNQPQHF.

CDR3 sequence (DNA): TGTGCCAGCAGCGACCCGGACAGGGTAGTGGGAGACGCCAAAGAGACCCAGTACTTC. Translation gives CASSDPDRVVGDAKETQYF. This rearrangement joins TRBV5-4 to TRBJ2-5; 8 positions agree with TRBD1. CDR1 and CDR2 from the germline V gene are SGHNT and YYREEE (reference sequence). J gave up 3 bases and V 4 bases, and 20 bases lay outside the gene matches. The CDR3 has 19 residues.

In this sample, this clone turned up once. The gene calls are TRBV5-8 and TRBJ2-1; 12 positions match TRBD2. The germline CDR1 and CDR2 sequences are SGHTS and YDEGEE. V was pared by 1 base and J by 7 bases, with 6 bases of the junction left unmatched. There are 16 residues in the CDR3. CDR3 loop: CASSLSLAGGGNEQFF. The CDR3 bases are TGTGCCAGCAGCTTGTCTCTAGCGGGAGGGGGAAATGAGCAGTTCTTC.

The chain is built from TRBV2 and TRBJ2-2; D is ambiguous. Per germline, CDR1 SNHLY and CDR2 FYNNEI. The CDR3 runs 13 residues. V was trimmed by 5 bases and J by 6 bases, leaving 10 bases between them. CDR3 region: CASSPEYAGELFF. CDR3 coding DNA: TGTGCCAGCAGTCCCGAGTATGCCGGGGAGCTGTTTTTT.

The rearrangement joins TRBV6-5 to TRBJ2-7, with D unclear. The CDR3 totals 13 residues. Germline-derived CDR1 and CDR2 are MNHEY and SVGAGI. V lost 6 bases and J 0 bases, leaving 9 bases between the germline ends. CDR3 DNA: TGTGCCAGCAGATATATAAGCTCCTACGAGCAGTACTTC. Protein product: CASRYISSYEQYF.

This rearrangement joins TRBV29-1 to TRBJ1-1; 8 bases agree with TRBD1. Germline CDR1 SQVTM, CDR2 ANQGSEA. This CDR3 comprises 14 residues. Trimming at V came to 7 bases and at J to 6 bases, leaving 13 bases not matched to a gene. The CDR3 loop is CSALRDRRNSEAFF. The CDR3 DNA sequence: TGCAGCGCCCTGCGGGACAGGAGAAACTCTGAAGCTTTCTTT.

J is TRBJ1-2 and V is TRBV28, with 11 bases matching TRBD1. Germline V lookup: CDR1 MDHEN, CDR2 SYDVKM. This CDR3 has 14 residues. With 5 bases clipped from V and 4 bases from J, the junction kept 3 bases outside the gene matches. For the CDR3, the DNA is TGTGCCAGCAGTGGGACAGGGGGAACCTATGGCTACACCTTC. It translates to CASSGTGGTYGYTF.

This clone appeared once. The DNA of the CDR3 is TGCGCCAGCAGCTTGAGTACTAGCAGTTCGGAGCAGTACTTC. It codes for CASSLSTSSSEQYF. This sequence joins TRBV5-1 and TRBJ2-7, with D perhaps TRBD2 (6 bases). This CDR3 is built from 14 residues. The V gene lost 1 base and the J gene lost 7 bases, with 15 bases spanning the gap. Germline values: CDR1 SGHRS, CDR2 YFSETQ.

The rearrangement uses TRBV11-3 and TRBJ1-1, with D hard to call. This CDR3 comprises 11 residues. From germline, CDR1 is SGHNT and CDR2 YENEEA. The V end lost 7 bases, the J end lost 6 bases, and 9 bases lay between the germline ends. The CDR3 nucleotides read TGTGCCAGCACTCTATTGGCTGAAGCTTTCTTT. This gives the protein CASTLLAEAFF.

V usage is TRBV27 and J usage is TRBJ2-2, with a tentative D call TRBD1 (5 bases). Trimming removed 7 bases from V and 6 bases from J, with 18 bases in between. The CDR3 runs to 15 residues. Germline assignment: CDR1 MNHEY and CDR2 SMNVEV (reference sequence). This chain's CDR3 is CASTRGRVGPGELFF. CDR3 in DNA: TGTGCCAGCACTAGGGGCAGGGTAGGCCCCGGGGAGCTGTTTTTT.

CDR3 protein: CASSAGTGANVLTF. The CDR3 DNA reads TGTGCCAGCAGCGCAGGTACCGGGGCCAACGTCCTGACTTTC. The chain links TRBV11-2 to TRBJ2-6; no clear D. Trimming took off 5 bases at V and 4 bases at J, with 9 bases between the two ends. The germline V gene has CDR1 SGHAT and CDR2 FQNNGV. The CDR3 has 14 amino acids.

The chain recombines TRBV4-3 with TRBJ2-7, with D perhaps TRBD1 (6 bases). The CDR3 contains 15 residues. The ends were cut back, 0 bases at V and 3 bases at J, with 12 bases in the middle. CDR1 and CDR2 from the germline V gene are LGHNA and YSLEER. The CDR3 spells CASSQEGDTYYEQYF. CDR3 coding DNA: TGCGCCAGCAGCCAAGAGGGGGACACCTACTACGAGCAGTACTTC.